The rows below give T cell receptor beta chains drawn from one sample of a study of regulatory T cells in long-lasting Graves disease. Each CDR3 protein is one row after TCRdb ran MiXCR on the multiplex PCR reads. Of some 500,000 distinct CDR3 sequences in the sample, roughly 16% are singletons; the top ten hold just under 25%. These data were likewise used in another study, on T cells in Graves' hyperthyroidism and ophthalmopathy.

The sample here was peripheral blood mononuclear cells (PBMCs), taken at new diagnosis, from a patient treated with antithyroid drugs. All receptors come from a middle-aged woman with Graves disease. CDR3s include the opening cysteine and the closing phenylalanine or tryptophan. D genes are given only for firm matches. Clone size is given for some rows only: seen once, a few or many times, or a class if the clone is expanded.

CASSSIAGSTDTQYF TGTGCCAGCAGTTCCATAGCGGGGAGCACAGATACGCAGTATTTT TRBV6-5 TRBD2 many TRBJ2-3
CASSQGPFRVTRPDSPLHF TGCGCCAGCAGCCAAGGTCCGTTCAGGGTGACACGACCGGATTCACCCCTCCACTTT TRBV4-1 NA NA TRBJ1-6
CASSVTYEQYF TGTGCCAGCAGTGTGACCTACGAGCAGTACTTC TRBV11-3 NA many TRBJ2-7
CASSEGAWDQPQHF TGTGCCAGCAGTGAAGGGGCCTGGGATCAGCCCCAGCATTTT TRBV2 NA NA TRBJ1-5
CASSDDSGVYNSPLHF TGTGCCAGCAGCGACGACAGCGGGGTCTATAATTCACCCCTCCACTTT TRBV6-1 NA NA TRBJ1-6
CASSQTGSPLHF TGTGCCAGCAGCCAGACAGGTTCACCCCTCCACTTT TRBV6-1 NA many TRBJ1-6
CASSIRDRGADTQYF TGTGCCAGCAGTATCCGGGACAGGGGTGCAGATACGCAGTATTTT TRBV6-2/TRBV6-3 TRBD1 few TRBJ2-3
CSVLGSPNQPQHF TGCAGCGTTCTCGGATCCCCTAATCAGCCCCAGCATTTT TRBV29-1 NA NA TRBJ1-5
CNVLRGVPYEQYF TGCAACGTCCTCCGTGGCGTTCCCTACGAGCAGTACTTC TRBV20-1 NA NA TRBJ2-7
CASSLEPGAYEQYF TGTGCCAGCAGCCTCGAGCCAGGGGCATACGAGCAGTACTTC TRBV3-1 NA many TRBJ2-7
CAISSRGQGFEQYF TGTGCCATCAGTTCACGGGGACAGGGCTTCGAGCAGTACTTC TRBV10-3 TRBD1 many TRBJ2-7
CASSPGRGGGTEAFF TGCGCCAGCAGCCCAGGTAGGGGGGGCGGCACTGAAGCTTTCTTT TRBV5-1 NA few TRBJ1-1
CASGELQGRAFF TGTGCCAGCGGGGAGTTACAGGGGCGAGCTTTCTTT TRBV25-1 TRBD1 few TRBJ1-1
CSARTGQQNTEAFF TGCAGTGCTAGGACAGGCCAACAGAACACTGAAGCTTTCTTT TRBV20-1 NA few TRBJ1-1
CASSLAYTLIPSEAFF TGCGCCAGCAGCTTAGCTTACACGTTGATACCCTCCGAAGCTTTCTTT TRBV5-1 NA many TRBJ1-1
CASSWGQYTEAFF TGTGCCAGCAGCTGGGGACAGTACACTGAAGCTTTCTTT TRBV11-2 TRBD1 many TRBJ1-1
CSARKTANTGELFF TGCAGTGCTAGAAAGACGGCGAACACCGGGGAGCTGTTTTTT TRBV20-1 NA few TRBJ2-2
CASSQGTGSRNEQFF TGTGCCAGCAGCCAAGGGACAGGGAGCAGGAATGAGCAGTTCTTC TRBV4-2 TRBD1 few TRBJ2-1
CASSSGGGGRNGELFF TGTGCCAGCAGCTCGGGGGGAGGGGGCCGTAACGGGGAGCTGTTTTTT TRBV11-2 NA many TRBJ2-2
CASSFQRMAYEQYF TGTGCCAGCAGTTTCCAGAGGATGGCCTACGAGCAGTACTTC TRBV12-3/TRBV12-4 NA many TRBJ2-7
CASYRAAGLGNYGYTF TGTGCCAGCTACCGCGCCGCGGGGCTTGGTAACTATGGCTACACCTTC TRBV28 NA many TRBJ1-2
CSATPTEKNTEAFF TGCAGTGCAACACCGACAGAGAAGAACACTGAAGCTTTCTTT TRBV20-1 NA many TRBJ1-1
CASSSDGYTF TGTGCCAGCAGTTCCGATGGCTACACCTTC TRBV6-2/TRBV6-3 NA few TRBJ1-2
CASSPTGKRAQYF TGTGCCAGCAGCCCTACAGGGAAGAGGGCCCAGTACTTC TRBV12-3/TRBV12-4 NA many TRBJ2-5
CASSAWGREGNTIYF TGTGCCAGCAGCGCCTGGGGCAGGGAAGGAAACACCATATATTTT TRBV5-8 NA many TRBJ1-3
CATREGAGELFF TGTGCCACCAGAGAAGGGGCCGGGGAGCTGTTTTTT TRBV15 NA many TRBJ2-2
CSAPLPGDLSYTF TGCAGTGCGCCCCTGCCAGGGGATCTTAGCTACACCTTC TRBV20-1 NA many TRBJ1-2
CASSFGVRSTEAFF TGTGCCAGCAGCTTTGGGGTCCGGAGCACTGAAGCTTTCTTT TRBV7-9 NA many TRBJ1-1
CASSLVSSGGPETQYF TGTGCCAGCAGCTTGGTTTCTAGCGGGGGCCCTGAGACCCAGTACTTC TRBV5-6 TRBD2 NA TRBJ2-5
CASSRHPGTEPVGGYTF TGCGCCAGCAGCCGACACCCCGGGACAGAGCCCGTAGGCGGCTACACCTTC TRBV4-1 TRBD1 NA TRBJ1-2
CASSLVSGVTEAFF TGTGCCAGCAGCTTGGTGTCGGGTGTTACTGAAGCTTTCTTT TRBV7-3 NA many TRBJ1-1
CARHRAFSVQGTTSYEQYF TGTGCCAGACATAGGGCGTTTAGTGTTCAGGGCACGACCTCCTACGAGCAGTACTTC TRBV7-7 NA NA TRBJ2-7
CASSLGRGTLYEQYF TGTGCCAGCAGCTTAGGTAGGGGAACCCTCTACGAGCAGTACTTC TRBV11-2 NA few TRBJ2-7
CASSWDRATNEKLFF TGTGCCAGCAGTTGGGACAGGGCAACTAATGAAAAACTGTTTTTT TRBV2 TRBD1 NA TRBJ1-4
CASSSTAPGGPYTDTQYF TGTGCCAGCAGTTCGACAGCACCCGGGGGGCCGTACACAGATACGCAGTATTTT TRBV12-3/TRBV12-4 NA NA TRBJ2-3
CASSPPWPGTQETQYF TGTGCCAGCAGCCCCCCCTGGCCAGGGACCCAAGAGACCCAGTACTTC TRBV7-6 NA few TRBJ2-5
CASSLIPGRNTEAFF TGTGCCAGCAGCTTGATACCGGGAAGGAACACTGAAGCTTTCTTT TRBV5-8 NA many TRBJ1-1
CASSAGTATDTQYF TGTGCCAGCAGCGCCGGGACAGCCACAGATACGCAGTATTTT TRBV7-2 TRBD1 many TRBJ2-3
CASSQEERGHGYTF TGTGCCAGCAGCCAAGAAGAACGGGGACATGGCTACACCTTC TRBV4-2 NA many TRBJ1-2
CASSKRTAEKLFF TGTGCCAGCAGCAAGCGGACAGCCGAAAAACTGTTTTTT TRBV11-3 NA many TRBJ1-4
CASSLGVAYEQYF TGTGCCAGCAGCTTAGGTGTAGCCTACGAGCAGTACTTC TRBV19 NA many TRBJ2-7
CSVADTSGANVLTF TGCAGCGTTGCGGATACCTCTGGGGCCAACGTCCTGACTTTC TRBV29-1 NA NA TRBJ2-6
CASSPRDFRSNQPQHF TGTGCCAGCAGTCCAAGGGACTTCAGGAGCAATCAGCCCCAGCATTTT TRBV28 NA many TRBJ1-5
CASRAHTGHTEAFF TGTGCCAGCAGGGCCCACACAGGGCACACTGAAGCTTTCTTT TRBV25-1 NA many TRBJ1-1
CASSPQAGRNTEAFF TGTGCCAGCTCACCACAGGCAGGGCGAAACACTGAAGCTTTCTTT TRBV18 NA many TRBJ1-1
CAWTRKPGAYEQYF TGTGCCTGGACCCGAAAGCCGGGGGCCTACGAGCAGTACTTC TRBV30 NA few TRBJ2-7
CASSSSAYGYTF TGTGCCAGCAGTTCGTCAGCTTATGGCTACACCTTC TRBV12-3/TRBV12-4 NA NA TRBJ1-2
CASSLGTEYGYTF TGTGCCAGCTCACTCGGGACCGAATATGGCTACACCTTC TRBV18 NA many TRBJ1-2